The rows below give T cell receptor beta chains drawn from one sample of a study of T-cell reconstitution after alpha-beta-depleted transplantation in children. TCRdb redid the calling of the PCR reads with MiXCR, one entry per CDR3 protein. The sample lists some 840,000 distinct CDR3 sequences, roughly 15% occurring once. Material: PBMCs, mostly from graft donor cells, obtained 360 days after TCRalphabeta/CD19-depleted stem cell transplant. The receptors derive from a male patient under 18 who had a stem cell transplant for acute lymphoblastic leukemia, so the T cells may come from the graft donor. CDR3s include the opening cysteine and the closing phenylalanine or tryptophan. D genes are given only for firm matches. The listing skips clone size in some rows; elsewhere it reads once, few, many or a size class.

>TRBJ2-7|TRBD2|TRBV9|.
CASSVEGQREIYEQYF
TGTGCCAGCAGCGTCGAGGGTCAGCGGGAGATTTACGAGCAGTACTTC
>TRBJ2-7|.|TRBV12-3/TRBV12-4|few
CASSSWDTTYEQYF
TGTGCCAGCAGTTCTTGGGACACTACCTACGAGCAGTACTTC
>TRBJ2-1|TRBD2|TRBV5-1|.
CASSFPQQLAGGSYNEQFF
TGCGCCAGCAGCTTCCCTCAACAACTAGCGGGCGGGTCCTACAATGAGCAGTTCTTC
>TRBJ2-1|TRBD2|TRBV2|.
CASKLAGDNEQFF
TGTGCCAGCAAACTAGCGGGAGACAATGAGCAGTTCTTC
>TRBJ2-7|.|TRBV4-1|many
CASSRVSYSYEQYF
TGCGCCAGCAGCCGCGTGTCATACTCCTACGAGCAGTACTTC
>TRBJ2-3|TRBD2|TRBV9|.
CASSVAPSGTYTDTQYF
TGTGCCAGCAGCGTAGCCCCTAGCGGGACTTACACAGATACGCAGTATTTT
>TRBJ2-6|TRBD1|TRBV7-9|.
CASSVDRVYGANVLTF
TGTGCCAGCAGCGTCGACAGGGTTTATGGGGCCAACGTCCTGACTTTC
>TRBJ2-2|.|TRBV6-5|few
CASSNSLGGELFF
TGTGCCAGCAGCAACTCTCTCGGGGGGGAGCTGTTTTTT
>TRBJ2-2|TRBD2|TRBV4-1|.
CASSLSGTSGKNTGELFF
TGCGCCAGCAGCCTCTCCGGGACTAGCGGGAAGAACACCGGGGAGCTGTTTTTT
>TRBJ1-1|.|TRBV5-1|few
CASYEQSNTEAFF
TGCGCCAGCTATGAGCAGTCCAACACTGAAGCTTTCTTT
>TRBJ2-1|TRBD2|TRBV6-1|.
CASSAAGTTYNEQFF
TGTGCCAGCAGCGCTGCCGGGACTACCTACAATGAGCAGTTCTTC
>TRBJ2-1|.|TRBV6-1|many
CASSGRGRGGPEQFF
TGTGCCAGCAGTGGTAGAGGGAGGGGGGGGCCTGAGCAGTTCTTC
>TRBJ2-7|.|TRBV5-1|.
CASSLGDSSHPYF
TGCGCCAGCAGCTTGGGAGACTCCTCTCACCCTTACTTC
>TRBJ2-1|TRBD1|TRBV24-1|few
CATSDDRDRVDNEQFF
TGTGCCACCAGTGATGACCGGGACAGGGTAGATAATGAGCAGTTCTTC
>TRBJ1-5|TRBD1|TRBV7-9|few
CASSFGYLTGGNSNQPQHF
TGTGCCAGCAGCTTCGGATATTTGACAGGGGGGAATAGCAATCAGCCCCAGCATTTT
>TRBJ2-3|.|TRBV5-1|many
CASSLGIPDTQYF
TGCGCCAGCAGCTTAGGAATCCCGGATACGCAGTATTTT
>TRBJ2-7|TRBD2|TRBV4-1|few
CASRPHLTSGRAGSYEQYF
TGCGCCAGCAGACCTCATCTGACTAGCGGGAGGGCCGGGTCCTACGAGCAGTACTTC
>TRBJ1-5|.|TRBV5-1|few
CASSSGIPNQPQHF
TGCGCCAGCAGTTCCGGGATCCCCAATCAGCCCCAGCATTTT
>TRBJ2-7|TRBD1|TRBV5-1|few
CASSSETGWYHEQYF
TGCGCCAGCAGCTCCGAGACAGGGTGGTATCACGAGCAGTACTTC
>TRBJ2-1|.|TRBV4-2|few
CASSQDELGGSNEQFF
TGTGCCAGCAGCCAAGATGAACTAGGCGGGTCCAATGAGCAGTTCTTC
>TRBJ2-7|TRBD1|TRBV5-1|many
CASSLVRDRALFSYEQYF
TGCGCCAGCAGCTTGGTCCGGGACAGGGCCCTATTCTCCTACGAGCAGTACTTC
>TRBJ2-7|.|TRBV5-1|few
CASSSFPSGSSYEQYF
TGCGCCAGCAGCTCCTTTCCCAGCGGAAGCTCCTACGAGCAGTACTTC
>TRBJ2-1|.|TRBV15|.
CATSRDTGTDNEQFF
TGTGCCACCAGCAGAGATACAGGCACGGACAATGAGCAGTTCTTC
>TRBJ1-1|.|TRBV5-1|few
CASRNGLEAFF
TGCGCCAGCAGGAACGGGCTCGAGGCTTTCTTT
>TRBJ2-7|.|TRBV27|.
CASKWAGSPIYEQYF
TGTGCCAGCAAATGGGCGGGATCCCCAATCTACGAGCAGTACTTC
>TRBJ1-4|TRBD1|TRBV5-1|few
CASSLARQGQEKLFF
TGCGCCAGCAGCTTGGCGCGACAGGGCCAGGAAAAACTGTTTTTT
>TRBJ2-1|.|TRBV7-2|few
CASSLGRLLDRDEQFF
TGTGCCAGCAGCTTGGGGCGGCTACTTGATCGGGATGAGCAGTTCTTC
>TRBJ1-5|.|TRBV6-2/TRBV6-3|few
CASSYRPGHRPPYSNQPQHF
TGTGCCAGCAGTTATCGACCGGGACATAGGCCACCCTATAGCAATCAGCCCCAGCATTTT
>TRBJ1-5|.|TRBV12-3/TRBV12-4|few
CASSLRQENQPQHF
TGTGCCAGCAGTTTAAGACAGGAGAATCAGCCCCAGCATTTT
>TRBJ2-4|TRBD2|TRBV5-6|.
CASSLARRVAGSLNIQYF
TGTGCCAGCAGCTTGGCCAGAAGAGTAGCGGGAAGTCTCAACATTCAGTACTTC
>TRBJ2-3|.|TRBV5-1|few
CASSLGSGLTTDTQYF
TGCGCCAGCAGCTTGGGCTCTGGACTAACCACAGATACGCAGTATTTT
>TRBJ2-2|.|TRBV4-1|many
CASRPRTALSTGELFF
TGCGCCAGCAGACCCAGGACAGCTCTAAGCACCGGGGAGCTGTTTTTT
>TRBJ2-3|TRBD2|TRBV20-1|many
CSASNRGLTSGRTDTQYF
TGCAGTGCTAGCAATAGGGGGTTGACTAGCGGACGCACAGATACGCAGTATTTT
>TRBJ2-7|.|TRBV7-9|few
CASSGRGTYEQYF
TGTGCCAGCAGCGGCCGTGGGACATACGAGCAGTACTTC
>TRBJ2-1|TRBD2|TRBV5-1|many
CASSLFVWGTRGEMYEQFF
TGCGCCAGCAGCTTGTTTGTATGGGGGACTAGAGGAGAAATGTATGAGCAGTTCTTC
>TRBJ2-3|.|TRBV9|few
CASSVANADTQYF
TGTGCCAGCAGCGTAGCAAATGCAGATACGCAGTATTTT
>TRBJ2-1|TRBD2|TRBV30|.
CAWTPRRNSGNEQFF
TGTGCCTGGACCCCAAGGAGGAATAGCGGGAACGAGCAGTTCTTC
>TRBJ1-6|.|TRBV7-3|.
CASSLRSNNSPLHF
TGTGCCAGCAGCTTAAGGTCAAATAATTCACCCCTCCACTTT
>TRBJ2-3|.|TRBV7-2|many
CASSHRRSTDTQYF
TGTGCCAGCAGCCACCGCAGGTCCACAGATACGCAGTATTTT
>TRBJ1-6|.|TRBV11-2|.
CASSLTGRINSPLHF
TGTGCCAGCAGCTTAACTGGGCGGATTAATTCACCCCTCCACTTT
>TRBJ2-3|TRBD2|TRBV11-2|.
CASSLDGTTLSTDTQYF
TGTGCCAGCAGCTTAGACGGGACTACCTTAAGCACAGATACGCAGTATTTT
>TRBJ2-7|TRBD1|TRBV7-3|.
CASSLRGLGEQYF
TGTGCCAGCAGCTTGAGGGGGCTAGGCGAGCAGTACTTC
>TRBJ2-3|.|TRBV20-1|few
CSAPRGGLDTQYF
TGCAGTGCTCCCAGGGGGGGTCTAGATACGCAGTATTTT
>TRBJ2-7|TRBD1|TRBV9|.
CASSASGTGFYEQYF
TGTGCCAGCAGCGCCTCCGGGACAGGGTTTTACGAGCAGTACTTC
>TRBJ2-4|.|TRBV7-9|.
CASSLGVGVAKNIQYF
TGTGCCAGCAGCTTAGGCGTGGGTGTCGCCAAAAACATTCAGTACTTC